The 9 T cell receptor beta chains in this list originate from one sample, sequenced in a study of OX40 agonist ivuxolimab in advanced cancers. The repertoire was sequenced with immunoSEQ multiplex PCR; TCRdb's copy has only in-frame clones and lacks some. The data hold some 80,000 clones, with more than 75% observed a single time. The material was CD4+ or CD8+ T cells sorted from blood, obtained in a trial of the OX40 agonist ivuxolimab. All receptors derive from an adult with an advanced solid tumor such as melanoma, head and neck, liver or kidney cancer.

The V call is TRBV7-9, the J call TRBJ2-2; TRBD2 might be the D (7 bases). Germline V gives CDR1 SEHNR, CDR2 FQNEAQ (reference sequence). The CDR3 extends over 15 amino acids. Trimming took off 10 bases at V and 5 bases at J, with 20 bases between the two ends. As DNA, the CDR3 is TGTGCCACCCCTAAGGGGGGAGGGCCGACCGGGGAGCTGTTTTTT. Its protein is CATPKGGGPTGELFF.

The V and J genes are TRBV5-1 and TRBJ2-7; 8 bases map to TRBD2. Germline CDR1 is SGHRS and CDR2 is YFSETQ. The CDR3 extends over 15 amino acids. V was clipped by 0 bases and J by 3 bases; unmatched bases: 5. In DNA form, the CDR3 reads TGCGCCAGCAGCTTGGGGTTAGCGGGAAACTACGAGCAGTACTTC. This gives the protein CASSLGLAGNYEQYF.

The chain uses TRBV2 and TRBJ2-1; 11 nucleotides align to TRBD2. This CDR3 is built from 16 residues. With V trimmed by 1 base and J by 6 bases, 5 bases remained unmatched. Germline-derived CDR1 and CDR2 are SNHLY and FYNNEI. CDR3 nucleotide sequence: TGTGCCAGCAGTGAAGAGGTACTAGCGGGAGCCAATGAGCAGTTCTTC. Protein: CASSEEVLAGANEQFF.

CDR3: CASSFPGLAGDEQFF. CDR3 nucleotides: TGTGCCAGCAGTTTCCCCGGACTAGCGGGAGATGAGCAGTTCTTC. The chain links TRBV27 to TRBJ2-1, with 13 bases lining up with TRBD2. V shed 3 bases and J 8 bases; nucleotides not matched to a gene: 4. The CDR3 contains 15 residues. Germline V gene data show CDR1 as MNHEY and CDR2 as SMNVEV (reference sequence).

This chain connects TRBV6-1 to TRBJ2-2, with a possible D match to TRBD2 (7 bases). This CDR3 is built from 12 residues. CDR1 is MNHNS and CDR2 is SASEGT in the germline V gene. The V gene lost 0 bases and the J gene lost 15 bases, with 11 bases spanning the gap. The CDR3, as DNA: TGTGCCAGCAGTGAAGCAGGGGGGGAAGTGTTTTTT. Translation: CASSEAGGEVFF.

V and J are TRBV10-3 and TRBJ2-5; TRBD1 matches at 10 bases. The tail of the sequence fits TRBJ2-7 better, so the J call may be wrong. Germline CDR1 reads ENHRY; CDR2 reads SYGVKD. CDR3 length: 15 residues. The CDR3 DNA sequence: TGTGCCATCAGTGCCCCGGACAGGGGGTCCTACGAGCAGTACTTC. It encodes CAISAPDRGSYEQYF.

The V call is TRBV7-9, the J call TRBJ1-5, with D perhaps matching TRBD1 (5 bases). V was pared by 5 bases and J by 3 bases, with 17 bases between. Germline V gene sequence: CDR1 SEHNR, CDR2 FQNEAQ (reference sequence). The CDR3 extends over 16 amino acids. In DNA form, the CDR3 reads TGTGCCAGCAGCGAGGCGGGGGGGACTTTCAATCAGCCCCAGCATTTT. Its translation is CASSEAGGTFNQPQHF.

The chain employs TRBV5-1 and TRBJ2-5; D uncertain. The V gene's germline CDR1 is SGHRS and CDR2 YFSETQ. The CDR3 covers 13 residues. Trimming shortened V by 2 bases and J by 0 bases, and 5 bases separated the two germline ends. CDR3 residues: CASSLVNQETQYF. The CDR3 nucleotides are TGCGCCAGCAGCTTAGTCAACCAAGAGACCCAGTACTTC.

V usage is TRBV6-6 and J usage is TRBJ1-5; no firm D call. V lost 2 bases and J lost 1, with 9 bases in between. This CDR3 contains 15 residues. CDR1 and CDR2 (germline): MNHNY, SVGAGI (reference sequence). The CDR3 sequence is CASSYRQESNQPQHF. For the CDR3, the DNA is TGTGCCAGCAGTTACCGGCAGGAAAGCAATCAGCCCCAGCATTTT.